These 20 T cell receptor beta chains were all obtained from the same sample, sequenced in a study of long-term antiretroviral therapy in people with HIV (dated by TCRdb to between 2022 and 2023). Sequencing of the TRB variable region was done with the immunoSEQ hsTCRB v3.0 assay at survey level resolution. TCRdb obtained this table from immuneACCESS and retained in-frame rearrangements with V and J assigned. These tables miss some clones; where compared with another copy, unresolved V genes account for less than half of the shortfall, and the remainder is unexplained. The sample yields 28,000 or so clones; roughly 90% were counted once. Of the sample, 4.1% falls within the top ten clones. The specimen was unsorted PBMCs, collected 0.5 years after starting antiretroviral therapy. These receptors originate from a woman between 18 and 29 years old with HIV.

The gene calls are TRBV9 and TRBJ2-7, with TRBD2 matching 9 bases. Germline trimming cut 0 bases from V and 5 bases from J; bases unmatched to any gene: 6. The CDR3 is made up of 15 amino acids. Germline assignment: CDR1 SGDLS and CDR2 YYNGEE. The CDR3 DNA is TGTGCCAGCAGCGTAGGCCTAGCGGGAATCAACGAGCAGTACTTC. Amino acid sequence: CASSVGLAGINEQYF.

The chain is built from TRBV5-1 and TRBJ2-2; either TRBD1 or TRBD2 may supply D (6 bases each). There are 17 residues in the CDR3. Deletions cut 1 base from V and 0 bases from J, with 13 bases between. Germline V gene data show CDR1 as SGHRS and CDR2 as YFSETQ. This chain's CDR3 is CASSLKSRGANTGELFF. CDR3 in DNA: TGCGCCAGCAGCTTGAAATCTAGGGGGGCGAACACCGGGGAGCTGTTTTTT.

This clone was observed a single time. V gene TRBV4-3 combines with J gene TRBJ2-4; a possible D gene is TRBD1 (5 bases). This CDR3 is built from 17 residues. The V and J ends lost 1 base and 1 base respectively, with 14 bases between them. Looked up from germline, CDR1 is LGHNA and CDR2 is YSLEER. The CDR3: CASSQGEGVGAKNIQYF. The DNA for the CDR3 is TGCGCCAGCAGCCAAGGGGAAGGGGTTGGGGCCAAAAACATTCAGTACTTC.

The chain links TRBV4-3 to TRBJ2-3, with a tentative D call TRBD2 (6 bases). V lost 0 bases and J 5 bases, leaving 9 bases between the germline ends. The CDR3 consists of 14 residues. Per germline, CDR1 LGHNA and CDR2 YSLEER. CDR3 amino acids: CASSQDGGGDTQYF. CDR3 coding DNA: TGCGCCAGCAGCCAAGACGGGGGTGGAGATACGCAGTATTTT.

The rearrangement joins TRBV9 to TRBJ2-7; 8 bases fit TRBD1. CDR3 length: 18 residues. The V gene's germline CDR1 is SGDLS and CDR2 YYNGEE. The V and J ends lost 0 bases and 4 bases, in that order; junction bases with no gene match: 15. This CDR3 reads CASSVGSGTGASEYEQYF. CDR3 bases: TGTGCCAGCAGCGTAGGCTCCGGGACAGGCGCCTCTGAGTACGAGCAGTACTTC.

The rearrangement links TRBV7-2 to TRBJ2-7; the D gene is possibly TRBD1 (5 bases). The germline CDR1 and CDR2 sequences are SGHTA and FQGNSA. The CDR3 has 15 amino acids. The V gene lost 1 base and the J gene lost 4 bases, with 14 bases spanning the gap. CDR3 nucleotides: TGTGCCAGCAGCTTAGACAGGACCCGCGGTTACGAGCAGTACTTC. Protein sequence: CASSLDRTRGYEQYF. Full variable domain (remainder filled in from reference TRBV7-2 and TRBJ2-7): GAGVSQSPSNKVTEKGKDVELRCDPISGHTALYWYRQSLGQGLEFLIYFQGNSAPDKSGLPSDRFSAERTGGSVSTLTIQRTQQEDSAVYLCASSLDRTRGYEQYFGPGTRLTVT.

The genes are TRBV28 and TRBJ1-2; D gene uncertain. The V end lost 7 bases, the J end lost 3 bases, and 9 bases lay between the germline ends. The CDR3 extends over 12 amino acids. CDR1 and CDR2 (germline): MDHEN, SYDVKM. Here the CDR3 DNA reads TGTGCCAGCACCCCTAGGGACTATGGCTACACCTTC. Its protein is CASTPRDYGYTF.

The chain uses TRBV28 and TRBJ2-7; a weak D match, TRBD1 (6 bases). CDR1 MDHEN and CDR2 SYDVKM come from the germline V gene. The CDR3 length is 15 residues. Deletions cut 7 bases from V and 2 bases from J, with 18 bases between. DNA of the CDR3: TGTGCCAGCAAAGTCAACAGGGTGGTTCCCTACGAGCAGTACTTC. It codes for CASKVNRVVPYEQYF.

This clone appeared a few times. J is TRBJ1-5 and V is TRBV10-3, with a tentative D call TRBD1 (5 bases). V was trimmed by 10 bases and J by 1 base, leaving 14 bases between them. The germline CDR1 and CDR2 sequences are ENHRY and SYGVKD. There are 14 residues in the CDR3. The CDR3 region has the DNA TGTGCCACCATGGGACCAAAAAGCAATCAGCCCCAGCATTTT. Encoded protein: CATMGPKSNQPQHF.

V usage is TRBV6-5 and J usage is TRBJ2-6; D is ambiguous. Trimming left V 2 bases short and J 0 bases short, with 2 bases between. From germline, CDR1 is MNHEY and CDR2 SVGAGI. The CDR3 covers 14 residues. This chain's CDR3 is CASSYSSGANVLTF. CDR3 bases: TGTGCCAGCAGTTACAGCTCTGGGGCCAACGTCCTGACTTTC.

This clone was found a few times. The J gene is TRBJ1-5, the V gene TRBV19; D is possibly TRBD1 (6 bases). Trimming took off 8 bases at V and 6 bases at J, with 14 bases between the two ends. Germline V gene sequence: CDR1 LNHDA, CDR2 SQIVND (reference sequence). CDR3 size: 13 residues. This CDR3 reads CASRGGLGQPQHF. The DNA for the CDR3 is TGTGCCAGTCGGGGGGGGCTCGGTCAGCCCCAGCATTTT.

This rearrangement joins TRBV11-3 to TRBJ2-7; D is unresolved. The CDR3 loop spans 17 amino acids. The germline V and J ends were trimmed by 1 base and 5 bases, with 21 bases remaining between them. The germline V gene encodes CDR1 SGHNT and CDR2 YENEEA. CDR3 sequence reads: CASSLAPPMNGEDEQYF. DNA for the CDR3: TGTGCCAGCAGCTTAGCCCCCCCCATGAACGGAGAAGACGAGCAGTACTTC.

The chain joins TRBV5-1 to TRBJ2-2; TRBD1 matches 7 bases. The CDR3 has 14 amino acids. Trimming took 5 bases from V and 4 from J; bases not matched to a gene: 5. In germline, CDR1 is SGHRS, CDR2 YFSETQ. The CDR3 DNA sequence: TGCGCCAGCAGGAGGGACAGCCCCACCGGGGAGCTGTTTTTT. It codes for CASRRDSPTGELFF.

The chain has TRBV5-6 and TRBJ2-1; tentatively, D is TRBD1 or TRBD2 (5 bases each). Germline loops: CDR1 SGHDT, CDR2 YYEEEE. The CDR3 sequence is 15 residues long. The V gene lost 0 bases and the J gene lost 0 bases, with 7 bases spanning the gap. CDR3 bases: TGTGCCAGCAGCTTGGATGGGGGCTCCTACAATGAGCAGTTCTTC. Its translation: CASSLDGGSYNEQFF.

The chain has TRBV5-4 and TRBJ2-1; 7 positions match TRBD1. The CDR3 extends over 14 amino acids. The germline CDR1 and CDR2 sequences are SGHNT and YYREEE (reference sequence). V dropped 0 bases and J dropped 5; count of bases not matched to a gene: 2. CDR3 sequence reads: CASSLEGAHNEQFF. CDR3 nucleotide sequence: TGTGCCAGCAGCTTGGAGGGGGCGCACAATGAGCAGTTCTTC.

The J gene is TRBJ1-1, the V gene TRBV13; D possibly corresponds to TRBD1 (5 bases). The CDR3 is made up of 13 amino acids. The V gene lost 5 bases and the J gene lost 4 bases, with 11 bases spanning the gap. The germline V gene encodes CDR1 PRHDT and CDR2 FYEKMQ (reference sequence). This CDR3 reads CASSVGVVTEAFF. The CDR3 DNA reads TGTGCCAGCAGCGTGGGGGTTGTCACTGAAGCTTTCTTT. Supplemented by reference TRBV13 and TRBJ1-1, the full variable domain reads AAGVIQSPRHLIKEKRETATLKCYPIPRHDTVYWYQQGPGQDPQFLISFYEKMQSDKGSIPDRFSAQQFSDYHSELNMSSLELGDSALYFCASSVGVVTEAFFGQGTRLTVV.

The J gene is TRBJ2-1, the V gene TRBV9; TRBD1 might be the D (5 bases). V was shortened by 1 base and J by 5 bases, with 7 bases between the two germline ends. The CDR3 spans 13 residues. Germline CDR1 reads SGDLS; CDR2 reads YYNGEE. This chain's CDR3 is CASSVQGHNEQFF. The CDR3 coding sequence is TGTGCCAGCAGCGTACAGGGTCACAATGAGCAGTTCTTC.

The chain couples TRBV14 to TRBJ2-5; D perhaps matches TRBD2 (6 bases). CDR1 SGHDN and CDR2 FVKESK come from the germline V gene. V lost 7 bases and J 4 bases, leaving 19 bases between the germline ends. The CDR3 contains 15 residues. The CDR3 reads CASTSGGGGGETQYF. Written as DNA, the CDR3 is TGTGCCAGCACGTCCGGGGGTGGAGGAGGAGAGACCCAGTACTTC.

V is TRBV18 and J is TRBJ1-1, with TRBD1 as a possible D gene (5 bases). Deletions cut 6 bases from V and 3 bases from J, with 17 bases between. The CDR3 extends over 15 amino acids. The germline CDR1 and CDR2 sequences are KGHSH and LQKENI. The CDR3 protein is CASSPRVQGDTEAFF. The CDR3 coding sequence is TGTGCCAGCTCCCCTAGGGTCCAGGGAGACACTGAAGCTTTCTTT.

The V and J genes are TRBV27 and TRBJ2-5, with 7 positions matching TRBD1. The ends lost 6 bases at V and 2 bases at J; junction bases unmatched: 3. The CDR3 covers 13 residues. Germline values: CDR1 MNHEY, CDR2 SMNVEV (reference sequence). The CDR3 loop is CASSRDSQETQYF. In DNA form, the CDR3 reads TGTGCCAGCAGCCGGGACAGTCAAGAGACCCAGTACTTC.